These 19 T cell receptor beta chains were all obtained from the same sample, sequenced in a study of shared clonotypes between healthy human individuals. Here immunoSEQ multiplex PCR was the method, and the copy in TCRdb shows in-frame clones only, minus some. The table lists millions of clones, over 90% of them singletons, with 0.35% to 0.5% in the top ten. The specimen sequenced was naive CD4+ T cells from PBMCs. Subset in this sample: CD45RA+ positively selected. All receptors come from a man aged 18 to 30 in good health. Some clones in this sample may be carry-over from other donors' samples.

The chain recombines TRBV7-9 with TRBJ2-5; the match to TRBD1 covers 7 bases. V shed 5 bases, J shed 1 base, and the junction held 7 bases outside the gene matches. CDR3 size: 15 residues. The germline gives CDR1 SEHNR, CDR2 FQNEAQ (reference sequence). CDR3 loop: CASSPMGDSQETQYF. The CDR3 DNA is TGTGCCAGCAGCCCCATGGGGGACAGCCAAGAGACCCAGTACTTC. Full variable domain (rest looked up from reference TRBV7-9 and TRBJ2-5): DTGVSQNPRHKITKRGQNVTFRCDPISEHNRLYWYRQTLGQGPEFLTYFQNEAQLEKSRLLSDRFSAERPKGSFSTLEIQRTEQGDSAMYLCASSPMGDSQETQYFGPGTRLLVL.

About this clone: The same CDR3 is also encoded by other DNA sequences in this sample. The CDR3 DNA sequence: TGTGCCAGCAGCCCCCGGACTAGCGGCACAGATACGCAGTATTTT. The encoded protein is CASSPRTSGTDTQYF. The chain employs TRBV7-9 and TRBJ2-3; 9 bases are shared with TRBD2. V shed 5 bases, J shed 1 base, and the junction held 4 bases outside the gene matches. This CDR3 comprises 15 residues. Germline values: CDR1 SEHNR, CDR2 FQNEAQ (reference sequence).

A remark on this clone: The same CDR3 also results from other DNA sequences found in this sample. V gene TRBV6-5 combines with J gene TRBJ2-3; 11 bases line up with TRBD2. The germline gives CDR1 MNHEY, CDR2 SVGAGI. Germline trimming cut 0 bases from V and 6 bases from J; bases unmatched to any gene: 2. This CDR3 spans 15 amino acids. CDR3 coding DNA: TGTGCCAGCAGTTACTCTAGCGGGAGGGGGGATACGCAGTATTTT. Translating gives CASSYSSGRGDTQYF.

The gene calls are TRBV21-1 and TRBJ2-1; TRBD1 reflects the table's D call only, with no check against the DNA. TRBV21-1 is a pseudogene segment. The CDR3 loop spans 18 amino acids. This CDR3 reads CASSKGMGTGSLYNEQFF. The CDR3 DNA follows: TGTGCCAGCAGCAAAGGTATGGGGACAGGGTCCCTTTACAATGAGCAGTTCTTC.

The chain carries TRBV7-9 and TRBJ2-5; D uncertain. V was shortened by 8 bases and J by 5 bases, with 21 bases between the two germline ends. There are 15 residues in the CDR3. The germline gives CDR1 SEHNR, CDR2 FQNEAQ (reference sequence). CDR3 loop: CASPPLSTLMETQYF. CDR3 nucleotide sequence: TGTGCCAGCCCCCCTCTTAGTACGCTCATGGAGACCCAGTACTTC.

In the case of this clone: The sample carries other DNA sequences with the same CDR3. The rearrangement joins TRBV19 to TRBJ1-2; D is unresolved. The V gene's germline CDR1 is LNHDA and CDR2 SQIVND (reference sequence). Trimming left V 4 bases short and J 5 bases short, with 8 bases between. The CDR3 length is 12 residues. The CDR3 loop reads CASSKGTYGYTF. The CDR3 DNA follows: TGTGCCAGTAGTAAGGGAACGTATGGCTACACCTTC.

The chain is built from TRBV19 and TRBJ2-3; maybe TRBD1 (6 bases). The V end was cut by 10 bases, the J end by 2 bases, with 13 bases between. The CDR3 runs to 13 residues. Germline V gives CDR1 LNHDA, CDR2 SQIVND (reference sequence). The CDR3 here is CATVNRATDTQYF. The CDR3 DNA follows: TGTGCCACCGTGAACAGGGCCACAGATACGCAGTATTTT.

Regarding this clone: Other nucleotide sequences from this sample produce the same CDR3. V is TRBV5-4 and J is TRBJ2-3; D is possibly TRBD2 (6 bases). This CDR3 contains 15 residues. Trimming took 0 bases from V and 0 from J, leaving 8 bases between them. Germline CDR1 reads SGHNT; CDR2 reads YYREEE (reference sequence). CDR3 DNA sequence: TGTGCCAGCAGCTTGGGTAGCGGCAGCACAGATACGCAGTATTTT. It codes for CASSLGSGSTDTQYF.

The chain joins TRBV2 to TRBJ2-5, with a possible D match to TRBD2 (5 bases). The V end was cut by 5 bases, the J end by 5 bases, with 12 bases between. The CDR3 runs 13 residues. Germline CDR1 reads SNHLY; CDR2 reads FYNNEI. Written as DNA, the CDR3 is TGTGCCAGCAGTCCGAGGGTTGACGAGACCCAGTACTTC. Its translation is CASSPRVDETQYF.

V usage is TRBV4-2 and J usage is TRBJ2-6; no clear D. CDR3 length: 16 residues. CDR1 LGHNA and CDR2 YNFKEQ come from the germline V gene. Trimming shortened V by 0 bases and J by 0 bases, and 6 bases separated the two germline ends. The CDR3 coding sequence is TGTGCCAGCAGCCAAGATCGTCGCTCTGGGGCCAACGTCCTGACTTTC. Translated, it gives CASSQDRRSGANVLTF.

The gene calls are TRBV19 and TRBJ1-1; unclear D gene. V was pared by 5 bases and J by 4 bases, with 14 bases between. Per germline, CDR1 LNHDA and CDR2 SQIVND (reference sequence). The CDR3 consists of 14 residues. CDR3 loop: CASSPLGRGTEAFF. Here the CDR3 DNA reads TGTGCCAGTAGTCCTCTCGGACGGGGCACTGAAGCTTTCTTT. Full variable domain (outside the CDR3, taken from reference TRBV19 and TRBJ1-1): DGGITQSPKYLFRKEGQNVTLSCEQNLNHDAMYWYRQDPGQGLRLIYYSQIVNDFQKGDIAEGYSVSREKKESFPLTVTSAQKNPTAFYLCASSPLGRGTEAFFGQGTRLTVV.

The CDR3 spells CASSLAVNRRGLSFEQFF. Written as DNA, the CDR3 is TGTGCCAGCAGCTTAGCGGTCAATCGGCGGGGACTTTCTTTTGAGCAGTTCTTC. The chain recombines TRBV7-2 with TRBJ2-1; weak D call: TRBD2 (6 bases). This CDR3 is built from 18 residues. Germline V gene sequence: CDR1 SGHTA, CDR2 FQGNSA. The V end was cut by 0 bases, the J end by 9 bases, with 24 bases between. The full variable domain, rest sourced from reference TRBV7-2 and TRBJ2-1, is GAGVSQSPSNKVTEKGKDVELRCDPISGHTALYWYRQSLGQGLEFLIYFQGNSAPDKSGLPSDRFSAERTGGSVSTLTIQRTQQEDSAVYLCASSLAVNRRGLSFEQFFGPGTRLTVL.

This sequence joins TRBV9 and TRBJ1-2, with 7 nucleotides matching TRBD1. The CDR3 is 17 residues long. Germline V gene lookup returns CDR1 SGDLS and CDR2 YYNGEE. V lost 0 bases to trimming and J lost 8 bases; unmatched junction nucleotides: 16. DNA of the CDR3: TGTGCCAGCAGCGTAGCTACAGGGGCGGCCGGCCGGATGGGCTACACCTTC. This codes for CASSVATGAAGRMGYTF.

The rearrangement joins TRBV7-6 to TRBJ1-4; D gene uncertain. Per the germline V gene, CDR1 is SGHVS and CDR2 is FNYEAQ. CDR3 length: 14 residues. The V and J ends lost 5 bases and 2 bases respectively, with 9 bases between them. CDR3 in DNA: TGTGCCAGCAGCGTAATGGGGACTAATGAAAAACTGTTTTTT. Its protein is CASSVMGTNEKLFF.

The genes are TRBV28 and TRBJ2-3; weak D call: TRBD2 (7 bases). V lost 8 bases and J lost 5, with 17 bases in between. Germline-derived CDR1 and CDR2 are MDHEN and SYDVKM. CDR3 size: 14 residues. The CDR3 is CASGGGGRRDTQYF. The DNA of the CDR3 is TGTGCCAGCGGGGGAGGGGGGCGGAGAGATACGCAGTATTTT. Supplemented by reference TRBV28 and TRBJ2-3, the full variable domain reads DVKVTQSSRYLVKRTGEKVFLECVQDMDHENMFWYRQDPGLGLRLIYFSYDVKMKEKGDIPEGYSVSREKKERFSLILESASTNQTSMYLCASGGGGRRDTQYFGPGTRLTVL.

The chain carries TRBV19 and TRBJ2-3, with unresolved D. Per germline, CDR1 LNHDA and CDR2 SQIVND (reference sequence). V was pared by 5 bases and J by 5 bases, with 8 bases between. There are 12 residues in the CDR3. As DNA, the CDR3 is TGTGCCAGTAGTTCGTTGGGAGATACGCAGTATTTT. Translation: CASSSLGDTQYF.

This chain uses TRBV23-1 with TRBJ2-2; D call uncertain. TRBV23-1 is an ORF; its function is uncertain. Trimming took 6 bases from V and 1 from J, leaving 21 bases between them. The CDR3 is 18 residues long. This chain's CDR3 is CASSLGLYLGKNTGELFF. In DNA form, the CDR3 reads TGCGCCAGCAGCCTAGGATTATATCTGGGGAAGAACACCGGGGAGCTGTTTTTT.

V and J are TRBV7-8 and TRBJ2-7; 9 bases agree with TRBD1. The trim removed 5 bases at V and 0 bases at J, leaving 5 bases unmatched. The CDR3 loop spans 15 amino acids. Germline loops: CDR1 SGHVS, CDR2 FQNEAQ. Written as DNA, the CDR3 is TGTGCCAGCAGCCCTGACAGGGGGAGCTCCTACGAGCAGTACTTC. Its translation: CASSPDRGSSYEQYF.

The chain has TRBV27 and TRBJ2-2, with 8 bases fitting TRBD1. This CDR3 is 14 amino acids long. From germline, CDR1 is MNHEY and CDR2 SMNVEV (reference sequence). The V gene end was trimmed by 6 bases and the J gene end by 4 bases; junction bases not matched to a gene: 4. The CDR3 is CASRRTGITGELFF. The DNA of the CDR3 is TGTGCCAGCAGAAGGACAGGGATCACCGGGGAGCTGTTTTTT.